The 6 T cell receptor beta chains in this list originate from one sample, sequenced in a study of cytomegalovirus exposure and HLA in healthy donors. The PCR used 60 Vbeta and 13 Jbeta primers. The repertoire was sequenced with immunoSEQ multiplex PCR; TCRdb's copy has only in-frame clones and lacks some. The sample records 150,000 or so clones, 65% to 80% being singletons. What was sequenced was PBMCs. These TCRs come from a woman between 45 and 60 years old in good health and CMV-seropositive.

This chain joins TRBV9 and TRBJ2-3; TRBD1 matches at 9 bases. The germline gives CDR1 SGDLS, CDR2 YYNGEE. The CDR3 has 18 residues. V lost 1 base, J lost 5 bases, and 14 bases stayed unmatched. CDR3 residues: CASSVKGWGQGERDTQYF. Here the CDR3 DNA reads TGTGCCAGCAGCGTAAAAGGGTGGGGACAGGGTGAGAGAGATACGCAGTATTTT.

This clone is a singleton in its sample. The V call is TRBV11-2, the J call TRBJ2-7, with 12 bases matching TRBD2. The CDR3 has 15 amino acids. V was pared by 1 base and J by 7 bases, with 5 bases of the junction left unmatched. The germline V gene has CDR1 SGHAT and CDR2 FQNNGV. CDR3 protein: CASSLVRTSGAEQYF. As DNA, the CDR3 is TGTGCCAGCAGCTTAGTGCGGACTAGCGGGGCAGAGCAGTACTTC.

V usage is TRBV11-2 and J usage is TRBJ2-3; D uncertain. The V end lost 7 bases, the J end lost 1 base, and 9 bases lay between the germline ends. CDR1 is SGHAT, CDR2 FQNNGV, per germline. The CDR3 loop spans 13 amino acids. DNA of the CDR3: TGTGCCAGCACCTTCCGGGGCACAGATACGCAGTATTTT. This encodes CASTFRGTDTQYF.

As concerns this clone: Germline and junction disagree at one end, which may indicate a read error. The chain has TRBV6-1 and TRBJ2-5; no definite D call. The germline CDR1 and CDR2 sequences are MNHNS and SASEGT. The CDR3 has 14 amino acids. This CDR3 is CASSEGTNQGTQYF. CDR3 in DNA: TGTGCCAGCAGTGAAGGTACTAATCAAGGGACCCAGTACTTC.

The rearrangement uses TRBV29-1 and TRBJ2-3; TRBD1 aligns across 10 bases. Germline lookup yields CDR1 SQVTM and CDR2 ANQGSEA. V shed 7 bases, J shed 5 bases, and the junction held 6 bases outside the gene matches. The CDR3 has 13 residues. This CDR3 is CSEGTGEIDTQYF. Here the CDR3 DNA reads TGCAGCGAAGGGACAGGGGAGATAGATACGCAGTATTTT.

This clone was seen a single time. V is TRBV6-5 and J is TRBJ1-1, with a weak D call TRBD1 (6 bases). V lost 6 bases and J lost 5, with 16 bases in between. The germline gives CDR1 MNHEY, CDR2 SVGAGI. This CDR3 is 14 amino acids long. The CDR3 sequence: CASRADRRGTEAFF. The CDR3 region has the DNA TGTGCCAGCAGGGCCGACAGAAGGGGGACTGAAGCTTTCTTT.